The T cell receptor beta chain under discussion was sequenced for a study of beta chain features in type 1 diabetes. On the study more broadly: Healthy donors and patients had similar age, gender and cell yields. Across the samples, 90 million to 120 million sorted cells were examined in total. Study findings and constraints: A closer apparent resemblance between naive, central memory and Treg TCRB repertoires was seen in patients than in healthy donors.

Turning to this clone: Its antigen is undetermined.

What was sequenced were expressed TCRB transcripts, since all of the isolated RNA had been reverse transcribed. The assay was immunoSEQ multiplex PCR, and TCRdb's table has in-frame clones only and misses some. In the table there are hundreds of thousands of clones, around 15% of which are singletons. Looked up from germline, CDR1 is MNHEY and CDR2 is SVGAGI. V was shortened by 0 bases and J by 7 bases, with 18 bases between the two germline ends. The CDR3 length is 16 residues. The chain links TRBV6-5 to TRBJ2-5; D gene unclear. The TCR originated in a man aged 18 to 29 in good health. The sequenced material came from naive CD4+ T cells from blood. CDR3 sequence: CASSYSARTTVGTQYF. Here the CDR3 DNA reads TGTGCCAGCAGTTACTCTGCTAGAACGACCGTGGGGACCCAGTACTTC.